One and the same sample provided the 4 T cell receptor beta chains below, sequenced in a study of shared clonotypes between healthy human individuals. Method: immunoSEQ multiplex PCR; TCRdb's copy keeps in-frame clones and lacks some. The repertoire holds approximately 1.1 million clones, with 75% to 85% as singletons. Sequences were obtained from memory CD4+ T cells from PBMCs. Subset noted: CD45RA-negative fraction. Every receptor here comes from a man between 18 and 29 years old in good health. Some clones in this sample may be carry-over from other donors' samples.

In regard to this clone: Other DNA sequences in this sample translate to the same CDR3. The V gene is TRBV5-1, the J gene TRBJ1-3, with D possibly TRBD1 on 6 matching bases. This CDR3 is 14 amino acids long. V was clipped by 1 base and J by 3 bases, with 8 bases between them. Looked up from germline, CDR1 is SGHRS and CDR2 is YFSETQ. This CDR3 reads CASSLTGYGNTIYF. The CDR3 DNA reads TGCGCCAGCAGCTTGACAGGGTATGGAAACACCATATATTTT. The complete variable domain, with remaining parts taken from reference TRBV5-1 and TRBJ1-3, reads KAGVTQTPRYLIKTRGQQVTLSCSPISGHRSVSWYQQTPGQGLQFLFEYFSETQRNKGNFPGRFSGRQFSNSRSEMNVSTLELGDSALYLCASSLTGYGNTIYFGEGSWLTVV.

The rearrangement links TRBV19 to TRBJ2-7; 16 positions agree with TRBD2. Germline V gives CDR1 LNHDA, CDR2 SQIVND (reference sequence). The CDR3 is 14 residues long. The J segment lost 6 bases and the V segment lost 6 bases, leaving 2 bases of the junction unmatched. This chain's CDR3 is CASSGTSGRGEQYF. DNA for the CDR3: TGTGCCAGTAGCGGGACTAGCGGGAGGGGCGAGCAGTACTTC.

The chain combines TRBV10-3 with TRBJ2-6; no firm D call. Germline CDR1 and CDR2: ENHRY and SYGVKD. The CDR3 is 17 amino acids. V was pared by 5 bases and J by 0 bases, with 14 bases between. The CDR3 loop reads CAISPWEPNSGANVLTF. The DNA for the CDR3 is TGTGCCATCAGTCCATGGGAACCTAACTCTGGGGCCAACGTCCTGACTTTC.

The J gene is TRBJ1-1, the V gene TRBV7-9, with D tentatively TRBD1 (5 bases). This CDR3 is built from 15 residues. Germline V gives CDR1 SEHNR, CDR2 FQNEAQ (reference sequence). V was shortened by 0 bases and J by 0 bases, with 8 bases between the two germline ends. The CDR3 sequence: CASSLADTLNTEAFF. CDR3 sequence (DNA): TGTGCCAGCAGCTTAGCGGACACCTTGAACACTGAAGCTTTCTTT.